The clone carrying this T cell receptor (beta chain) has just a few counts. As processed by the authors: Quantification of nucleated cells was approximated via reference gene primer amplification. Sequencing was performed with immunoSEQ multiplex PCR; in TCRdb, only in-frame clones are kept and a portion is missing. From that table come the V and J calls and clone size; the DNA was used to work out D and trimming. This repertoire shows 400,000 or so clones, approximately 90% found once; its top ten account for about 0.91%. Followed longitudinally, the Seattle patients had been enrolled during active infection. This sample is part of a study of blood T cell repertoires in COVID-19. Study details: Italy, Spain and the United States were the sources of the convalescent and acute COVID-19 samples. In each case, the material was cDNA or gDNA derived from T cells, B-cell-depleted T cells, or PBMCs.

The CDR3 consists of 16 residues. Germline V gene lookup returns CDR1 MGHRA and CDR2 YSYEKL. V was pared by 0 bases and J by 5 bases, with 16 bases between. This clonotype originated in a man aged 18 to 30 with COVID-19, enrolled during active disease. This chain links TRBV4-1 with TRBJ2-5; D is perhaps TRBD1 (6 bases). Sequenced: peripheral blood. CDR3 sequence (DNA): TGCGCCAGCAGCCAAGATCGAGGGGGAATAGGGGAGACCCAGTACTTC. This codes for CASSQDRGGIGETQYF.